Each of the 24 T cell receptor beta chains below was sequenced from the same sample in a study of T cells in Graves' hyperthyroidism and ophthalmopathy. Amplified TCR beta CDR3 regions derived from RNA transcripts. HTBI primers were employed in a first-round RT-PCR of the TCR CDR3. TCRdb ran MiXCR on the multiplex PCR reads and lists one entry per CDR3 protein. This sample has about 480,000 distinct CDR3 sequences; 24% occur once, and the top ten carry around 10%. Sequenced sample: blood. These receptors originate from a woman aged 30 to 39 with Graves' ophthalmopathy.

The chain is built from TRBV11-1 and TRBJ2-6; tentative D call: TRBD1 (6 bases). The CDR3 covers 19 residues. Germline V lookup: CDR1 SGHAT, CDR2 FQDESV (reference sequence). V was cut by 5 bases and J by 0 bases, with 20 bases left in between. CDR3 sequence reads: CASSGETTGGYSGANVLTF. DNA of the CDR3: TGTGCCAGCAGCGGTGAAACGACAGGTGGCTACTCTGGGGCCAACGTCCTGACTTTC.

Worth noting for this clonotype: A read error may be the cause here, since a much bigger clone is one base away. The chain couples TRBV10-3 to TRBJ2-7; D not resolved. Per germline, CDR1 ENHRY and CDR2 SYGVKD. The V and J ends lost 1 base and 0 bases respectively, with 7 bases between them. The CDR3 runs to 14 residues. The CDR3 is CAISELRDSYEQYF. The CDR3 DNA sequence: TGTGCCATCAGTGAGTTGCGCGACTCCTACGAGCAGTACTTC.

The V gene is TRBV24-1, the J gene TRBJ2-5; D is possibly TRBD2 (5 bases). Between the trimmed V and J ends, which lost 3 bases and 5 bases, there was a span of 15 bases. Germline loops: CDR1 KGHDR, CDR2 SFDVKD. The CDR3 length is 15 residues. CDR3 amino acids: CATSDRQVPGETQYF. In DNA, the CDR3 is TGTGCCACCAGTGATCGCCAGGTCCCGGGGGAGACCCAGTACTTC.

The table lists this clonotype with a count of one. This may arise from a read error, as a much more abundant clone is one base away. The conserved phenylalanine or tryptophan is not found at the CDR3 terminus, so this likely reflects a read error. The J gene is TRBJ1-2, the V gene TRBV28; no definite D call. Germline-derived CDR1 and CDR2 are MDHEN and SYDVKM. Trimming removed 7 bases from V and 2 bases from J, with 8 bases in between. This CDR3 is built from 12 residues. The CDR3 DNA sequence: TGTGCCAGCATTGGTCTGAACTATGGCTACACCGTC. It translates to CASIGLNYGYTV.

At least ten counts were recorded for this clonotype. The rearrangement uses TRBV6-5 and TRBJ2-5; no definite D call. V was cut by 0 bases and J by 4 bases, with 6 bases left in between. This CDR3 region has 13 residues. Germline V gene lookup returns CDR1 MNHEY and CDR2 SVGAGI. For the CDR3, the DNA is TGTGCCAGCAGTTACTCGCTGGTAGAGACCCAGTACTTC. Translation gives CASSYSLVETQYF.

A few counts support this clonotype. The chain combines TRBV6-1 with TRBJ1-5, with 7 nucleotides matching TRBD1. The CDR3 totals 14 residues. The germline CDR1 and CDR2 sequences are MNHNS and SASEGT. V lost 7 bases to trimming and J lost 7 bases; unmatched junction nucleotides: 10. The CDR3 DNA is TGTGCCAGCATCCTAAACGACAGGGACCAGCCCCAGCATTTT. Translating gives CASILNDRDQPQHF.

This clonotype was observed a few times. The chain combines TRBV4-1 with TRBJ2-7; the match to TRBD1 covers 7 bases. Germline V lookup: CDR1 MGHRA, CDR2 YSYEKL. The length of the CDR3 is 15 residues. The J segment lost 2 bases and the V segment lost 3 bases, leaving 7 bases of the junction unmatched. The CDR3 sequence is CASSHPSTGAYEQYF. The CDR3 nucleotides read TGCGCCAGCAGCCACCCTTCAACAGGGGCCTACGAGCAGTACTTC.

This rearrangement joins TRBV20-1 to TRBJ1-2; no reliable D call. CDR3 length equals 13 residues. Germline V lookup: CDR1 DFQATT, CDR2 SNEGSKA (reference sequence). V lost 3 bases and J lost 4, with 12 bases in between. CDR3 amino acids: CSARMVPLYGYTF. CDR3 DNA sequence: TGCAGTGCTAGGATGGTCCCTCTCTATGGCTACACCTTC.

The V gene is TRBV6-2 or TRBV6-3, the J gene TRBJ1-5; 9 bases are shared with TRBD1. The CDR3 has 18 amino acids. Germline-derived CDR1 and CDR2 are MNHEY and SVGEGT. The trim removed 6 bases at V and 3 bases at J, leaving 15 bases unmatched. The CDR3 region is CASSSGQGSGMNNQPQHF. The DNA for the CDR3 is TGTGCCAGCAGCTCGGGACAGGGAAGTGGTATGAACAATCAGCCCCAGCATTTT.

The sample holds many counts of this clonotype. This chain joins TRBV12-3 or TRBV12-4 and TRBJ1-3; D ambiguous. The V and J ends lost 4 bases and 0 bases respectively, with 13 bases between them. This CDR3 comprises 16 residues. CDR3 amino acids: CASSSNPGVSGNTIYF. CDR3 DNA sequence: TGTGCCAGCAGTTCGAATCCGGGAGTCTCTGGAAACACCATATATTTT.

This clonotype was counted ten times or more. The chain uses TRBV12-3 or TRBV12-4 and TRBJ1-1; D is undetermined. This CDR3 is 14 amino acids long. V lost 3 bases and J lost 4, with 12 bases in between. The DNA for the CDR3 is TGTGCCAGCAGTTTCCAGACGGTGAGCACTGAAGCTTTCTTT. Protein sequence: CASSFQTVSTEAFF.

This clonotype was recorded at least ten times. This chain uses TRBV9 with TRBJ2-2, with 7 nucleotides matching TRBD1. Trimming removed 4 bases from V and 1 base from J; junction bases left unmatched: 7. The CDR3 loop spans 16 amino acids. Germline CDR1 and CDR2: SGDLS and YYNGEE. CDR3 loop: CASSPRTGKNTGELFF. DNA for the CDR3: TGTGCCAGCAGCCCCCGGACAGGAAAGAACACCGGGGAGCTGTTTTTT.

The rearrangement joins TRBV12-3 or TRBV12-4 to TRBJ2-7; unclear D gene. The CDR3 runs 14 residues. Trimming removed 3 bases at V and 4 bases at J, with 13 bases between. In DNA form, the CDR3 reads TGTGCCAGCAGTTTTGGTCGGGCTGAATACGAGCAGTACTTC. Translated, it gives CASSFGRAEYEQYF.

The rearrangement joins TRBV20-1 to TRBJ2-7, with 7 bases fitting TRBD2. The CDR3 consists of 12 residues. With V trimmed by 3 bases and J by 5 bases, 4 bases remained unmatched. The germline V gene has CDR1 DFQATT and CDR2 SNEGSKA (reference sequence). The CDR3 protein is CSASLAGNEQYF. The CDR3 nucleotides are TGCAGTGCTAGTTTAGCGGGCAACGAGCAGTACTTC.

This clonotype was recorded only once. It may be a read error: a sequence one base away is much more abundant. V usage is TRBV6-2 or TRBV6-3 and J usage is TRBJ1-1; no reliable D call. The CDR3 has 12 amino acids. Germline loops: CDR1 MNHEY, CDR2 SVGEGT. The CDR3 protein is CAGSYGESEAFF. The CDR3 nucleotides read TGTGCCGGCAGTTACGGGGAATCTGAAGCTTTCTTT.

In its sample, this clonotype was seen many times. The chain links TRBV27 to TRBJ1-5; D perhaps matches TRBD1 (6 bases). Germline CDR1 reads MNHEY; CDR2 reads SMNVEV (reference sequence). The CDR3 runs 18 residues. The ends were cut back, 8 bases at V and 4 bases at J, with 27 bases in the middle. CDR3 coding DNA: TGTGCCAGCGGCGACCGGAGCGGGACATTTACAATTAATCAGCCCCAGCATTTT. This gives the protein CASGDRSGTFTINQPQHF.

This clonotype was observed at least ten times. The rearrangement joins TRBV27 to TRBJ1-5, with a weak D call TRBD1 (5 bases). Trimming removed 0 bases at V and 5 bases at J, with 11 bases between. Germline CDR1 is MNHEY and CDR2 is SMNVEV (reference sequence). CDR3 length: 15 amino acids. This chain's CDR3 is CASSLSAGDDQPQHF. CDR3 coding DNA: TGTGCCAGCAGTTTATCTGCGGGGGATGATCAGCCCCAGCATTTT.

As concerns this clonotype: With a much larger clone just one base away, this may be a read error. The chain uses TRBV19 and TRBJ2-7; 9 bases line up with TRBD1. The junction had 7 bases not matched to a gene; V was cut back by 5 bases and J by 2 bases. This CDR3 has 15 residues. In germline, CDR1 is LNHDA, CDR2 SQIVND (reference sequence). The CDR3 here is CASSSQGQGTYEQYV. As DNA, the CDR3 is TGTGCCAGTAGTTCGCAGGGACAGGGCACCTACGAGCAGTACGTC.

Concerning this clonotype itself: A read error may explain this, as a much larger clone is one base away. V and J are TRBV11-2 and TRBJ1-2, with no clear D. The germline gives CDR1 SGHAT, CDR2 FQNNGV. CDR3 length equals 11 residues. CDR3 in amino acids: CASSLTYGCTF. The CDR3 bases are TGTGCCAGCAGCTTGACCTATGGCTGCACCTTC.

This clonotype has ten or more counts. The J gene is TRBJ1-5, the V gene TRBV30, with D possibly being TRBD1 (5 bases). Germline lookup yields CDR1 GTSNPN and CDR2 SVGIG (reference sequence). The CDR3 covers 16 residues. The V and J ends lost 2 bases and 2 bases respectively, with 16 bases between them. CDR3 sequence reads: CAWSREHGGGNQPQHF. The CDR3 DNA follows: TGTGCCTGGAGTAGGGAACATGGGGGTGGCAATCAGCCCCAGCATTTT.

This clonotype was detected ten times or more. The rearrangement links TRBV6-5 to TRBJ1-2, with D hard to call. The CDR3 length is 12 residues. V lost 8 bases and J 0 bases, leaving 7 bases between the germline ends. The germline V gene encodes CDR1 MNHEY and CDR2 SVGAGI. CDR3 protein: CASGRTNYGYTF. The CDR3, as DNA: TGTGCCAGCGGGAGAACTAACTATGGCTACACCTTC.

The chain couples TRBV2 to TRBJ1-2, with D possibly TRBD1 on 6 matching bases. V lost 3 bases and J lost 8, with 16 bases in between. Germline-derived CDR1 and CDR2 are SNHLY and FYNNEI. This CDR3 is 14 amino acids long. The CDR3 coding sequence is TGTGCCAGCAGTGACGGGACACTTTTTAGGGGCTACACCTTC. Amino acid sequence: CASSDGTLFRGYTF.

Remarks on this clonotype: The conserved phenylalanine or tryptophan is not found at the CDR3 terminus, so this likely reflects a read error. As DNA, the CDR3 is TGTGCCAGCAGTGAAGGGTCCGGGGCCAACGTCCTGACTTGC. It encodes CASSEGSGANVLTC. The V gene is TRBV6-1, the J gene TRBJ2-6, with unresolved D. Per germline, CDR1 MNHNS and CDR2 SASEGT. Trimming cost V 1 base and J 4 bases, with 5 bases left between them. This CDR3 has 14 amino acids.

This clonotype appeared a few times. One junction end disagrees with the germline gene, perhaps due to a read error. The V call is TRBV4-1, the J call TRBJ1-6; 7 positions agree with TRBD1. Germline V gives CDR1 MGHRA, CDR2 YSYEKL. The CDR3 loop spans 18 amino acids. The CDR3 DNA reads TGCGCCAGCAGCCAAGAAGGGCAGGGGGGCTCCTGTAATTCACCCCTCCACTTT. It codes for CASSQEGQGGSCNSPLHF.